One and the same sample provided the 23 T cell receptor beta chains below, sequenced in a study of blood T cell repertoires in COVID-19. Assay: immunoSEQ multiplex PCR; the TCRdb copy retains only in-frame clones and omits some. Of tens of thousands of clones listed, 85% to 95% are singletons. Sequenced material: peripheral blood. These receptors were collected from a man aged 55-75 years with active or convalescent COVID-19.

The chain combines TRBV5-6 with TRBJ1-5; 10 bases are shared with TRBD1. This CDR3 comprises 16 residues. Trimming removed 4 bases from V and 6 bases from J; junction bases left unmatched: 10. Germline V lookup: CDR1 SGHDT, CDR2 YYEEEE. The CDR3 loop reads CASSRTGGAFGQPQHF. Here the CDR3 DNA reads TGTGCCAGCAGCCGGACAGGGGGAGCTTTCGGTCAGCCCCAGCATTTT. Using reference TRBV5-6 and TRBJ1-5 for the parts outside the CDR3, the full variable domain is DAGVTQSPTHLIKTRGQQVTLRCSPKSGHDTVSWYQQALGQGPQFIFQYYEEEERQRGNFPDRFSGHQFPNYSSELNVNALLLGDSALYLCASSRTGGAFGQPQHFGDGTRLSIL.

The CDR3 region is CAISEEDYQPQHF. The CDR3 nucleotides are TGTGCCATCAGTGAGGAGGACTATCAGCCCCAGCATTTT. The V call is TRBV10-3, the J call TRBJ1-5; D is unresolved. This CDR3 has 13 residues. With 2 bases removed from V and 5 bases from J, the gap between germline ends came to 7 bases. Looked up from germline, CDR1 is ENHRY and CDR2 is SYGVKD.

To note about this clone: A junction boundary mismatches the germline segment, possibly from a read error. The chain uses TRBV7-7 and TRBJ2-1; TRBD1 matches at 7 bases. This CDR3 is 14 amino acids long. Germline CDR1 and CDR2: SSHAT and FNYEAQ (reference sequence). CDR3 loop: CASSLSSGGDEQFF. The CDR3, as DNA: TGTGCTAGCAGCTTATCCTCAGGGGGTGATGAGCAGTTCTTC. Looking up the rest from reference TRBV7-7 and TRBJ2-1 gives the full variable domain: GAGVSQSPRYKVTKRGQDVTLRCDPISSHATLYWYQQALGQGPEFLTYFNYEAQPDKSGLPSDRFSAERPEGSISTLTIQRTEQRDSAMYRCASSLSSGGDEQFFGPGTRLTVL.

V gene TRBV7-6 combines with J gene TRBJ1-6, with D perhaps matching TRBD1 (5 bases). Between the trimmed V and J ends, which lost 2 bases and 7 bases, there was a span of 9 bases. CDR1 is SGHVS and CDR2 is FNYEAQ in the germline V gene. There are 14 residues in the CDR3. The CDR3: CASSLSGGNSPLHF. CDR3 sequence (DNA): TGTGCCAGCAGCTTAAGCGGGGGAAATTCACCCCTCCACTTT.

The V and J genes are TRBV29-1 and TRBJ1-5; TRBD1 is a possible D gene (6 bases). Per the germline V gene, CDR1 is SQVTM and CDR2 is ANQGSEA. The CDR3 has 14 residues. V shed 6 bases and J shed 0 bases, with 12 bases lying between them. CDR3 region: CSVMTGLSNQPQHF. The CDR3 bases are TGCAGCGTCATGACAGGACTTAGCAATCAGCCCCAGCATTTT.

This chain links TRBV5-6 with TRBJ2-2, with a possible D match to TRBD2 (5 bases). CDR3 length: 15 residues. CDR1 SGHDT and CDR2 YYEEEE come from the germline V gene. The V and J ends lost 4 bases and 1 base respectively, with 11 bases between them. In DNA, the CDR3 is TGTGCCAGCAGCCTACTAGGGAGGAACACCGGGGAGCTGTTTTTT. Translated, it gives CASSLLGRNTGELFF. Looking up the rest from reference TRBV5-6 and TRBJ2-2 gives the full variable domain: DAGVTQSPTHLIKTRGQQVTLRCSPKSGHDTVSWYQQALGQGPQFIFQYYEEEERQRGNFPDRFSGHQFPNYSSELNVNALLLGDSALYLCASSLLGRNTGELFFGEGSRLTVL.

The CDR3 region has the DNA TGTGCCATCAGTGCTAGCGGCTCTGGGGCCAACGTCCTGACTTTC. It codes for CAISASGSGANVLTF. The chain joins TRBV10-3 to TRBJ2-6, with TRBD2 identical over 7 bases. V was pared by 4 bases and J by 0 bases, with 0 bases of the junction left unmatched. The CDR3 totals 15 residues. Looked up from germline, CDR1 is ENHRY and CDR2 is SYGVKD.

The genes are TRBV9 and TRBJ1-3; the D gene is possibly TRBD1 (5 bases). The V and J ends lost 4 bases and 1 base respectively, with 15 bases between them. The CDR3 length is 16 residues. CDR1 is SGDLS and CDR2 is YYNGEE in the germline V gene. In DNA, the CDR3 is TGTGCCAGCAGCTTACTCGGGGGAGGGTCTGGAAACACCATATATTTT. This encodes CASSLLGGGSGNTIYF.

This clone occurred a few times. The chain employs TRBV6-2 or TRBV6-3 and TRBJ1-2, with D uncertain. CDR3 length: 15 amino acids. Trimming cost V 6 bases and J 8 bases, with 22 bases left between them. Germline CDR1 MNHEY, CDR2 SVGEGT. CDR3 loop: CASSPPGSTFWGYTF. The CDR3 nucleotides read TGTGCCAGCAGCCCGCCCGGGTCCACCTTTTGGGGCTACACCTTC.

The chain carries TRBV5-4 and TRBJ1-2; D is possibly TRBD1 (6 bases). CDR1 is SGHNT, CDR2 YYREEE, per germline (reference sequence). V was shortened by 3 bases and J by 2 bases, with 8 bases between the two germline ends. CDR3 length equals 13 residues. The CDR3, as DNA: TGTGCCAGCAGCTCTACAGGGAACTATGGCTACACCTTC. This translates into CASSSTGNYGYTF.

The V gene is TRBV27, the J gene TRBJ2-7; TRBD1 aligns across 10 bases. The CDR3 is made up of 15 amino acids. V dropped 7 bases and J dropped 2; count of bases not matched to a gene: 8. The germline CDR1 and CDR2 sequences are MNHEY and SMNVEV (reference sequence). The DNA for the CDR3 is TGTGCCAGCACCAATTTAGGGACAGGGGCCTACGAGCAGTACTTC. As protein: CASTNLGTGAYEQYF.

The table lists this clone with a count of one. The chain joins TRBV4-3 to TRBJ1-6; D might be TRBD1 (5 bases). The CDR3 is 15 residues long. Trimming removed 0 bases at V and 17 bases at J, with 20 bases between. Germline loops: CDR1 LGHNA, CDR2 YSLEER. The CDR3 nucleotides are TGCGCCAGCAGCCAAGATCGTACAGGCCCCCCGAGTGTCCACTTT. This encodes CASSQDRTGPPSVHF.

The J gene is TRBJ1-1, the V gene TRBV11-2; 9 bases match TRBD1. Per germline, CDR1 SGHAT and CDR2 FQNNGV. CDR3 length: 15 amino acids. The ends lost 3 bases at V and 1 base at J; junction bases unmatched: 3. CDR3 nucleotides: TGTGCCAGCAGCTTCCGGACAGGGGCGAACACTGAAGCTTTCTTT. Its translation is CASSFRTGANTEAFF. Supplemented by reference TRBV11-2 and TRBJ1-1, the full variable domain reads EAGVAQSPRYKIIEKRQSVAFWCNPISGHATLYWYQQILGQGPKLLIQFQNNGVVDDSQLPKDRFSAERLKGVDSTLKIQPAKLEDSAVYLCASSFRTGANTEAFFGQGTRLTVV.

V gene TRBV2 combines with J gene TRBJ1-2; 9 bases agree with TRBD1. From germline, CDR1 is SNHLY and CDR2 FYNNEI. The CDR3 is 14 amino acids. The trim removed 7 bases at V and 1 base at J, leaving 4 bases unmatched. Here the CDR3 DNA reads TGTGCCAGCACTGACAGGGGGTTTAACTATGGCTACACCTTC. Translation gives CASTDRGFNYGYTF.

The chain couples TRBV7-3 to TRBJ2-1; 11 bases align to TRBD2. With V trimmed by 5 bases and J by 2 bases, 5 bases remained unmatched. The CDR3 contains 16 residues. Germline assignment: CDR1 SGHTA and CDR2 FQGTGA. CDR3 sequence: CASSETSGAPYNEQFF. CDR3 in DNA: TGTGCCAGCAGCGAGACTAGCGGGGCCCCCTACAATGAGCAGTTCTTC.

The gene calls are TRBV18 and TRBJ1-2; 10 bases agree with TRBD1. The CDR3 consists of 13 residues. Germline V gene data show CDR1 as KGHSH and CDR2 as LQKENI. The V and J ends lost 3 bases and 7 bases, in that order; junction bases with no gene match: 2. CDR3 loop: CASSPDRGSGYTF. CDR3 nucleotide sequence: TGTGCCAGCTCACCGGACAGGGGGAGTGGCTACACCTTC.

The V call is TRBV6-2 or TRBV6-3, the J call TRBJ1-3; TRBD1 agrees at 7 bases. With 5 bases clipped from V and 2 bases from J, the junction kept 6 bases outside the gene matches. The length of the CDR3 is 15 residues. Germline loops: CDR1 MNHEY, CDR2 SVGEGT. The CDR3 loop is CASSQQGFAGNTIYF. In DNA, the CDR3 is TGTGCCAGCAGTCAACAGGGGTTTGCTGGAAACACCATATATTTT.

The CDR3 reads CASSLLAPTTDTQYF. The CDR3 DNA sequence: TGTGCCAGCAGCTTACTAGCACCTACCACAGATACGCAGTATTTT. The rearrangement links TRBV7-9 to TRBJ2-3; D might be TRBD2 (5 bases). The CDR3 contains 15 residues. Germline CDR1 SEHNR, CDR2 FQNEAQ (reference sequence). V was clipped by 2 bases and J by 2 bases, with 11 bases between them.

This rearrangement joins TRBV5-4 to TRBJ1-6; D call uncertain. V lost 1 base, J lost 2 bases, and 10 bases lay in between. The CDR3 runs 16 residues. The germline gives CDR1 SGHNT, CDR2 YYREEE (reference sequence). This chain's CDR3 is CASSLRGSAYNSPLHF. CDR3 DNA sequence: TGTGCCAGCAGCTTGCGAGGGTCTGCCTATAATTCACCCCTCCACTTT.

This clone was detected once. The gene calls are TRBV19 and TRBJ1-3; TRBD1 might be the D (5 bases). This CDR3 region has 17 residues. Trimming removed 2 bases from V and 0 bases from J, with 14 bases in between. Per germline, CDR1 LNHDA and CDR2 SQIVND (reference sequence). CDR3 protein: CASSILGGLRSGNTIYF. The CDR3 DNA reads as TGTGCCAGTAGTATACTGGGGGGACTCCGCTCTGGAAACACCATATATTTT.

The chain is built from TRBV3-1 (or the pseudogene TRBV3-2) and TRBJ1-2; the D gene is possibly TRBD1 (6 bases). Per the germline V gene, CDR1 is LGHDT and CDR2 is YNNKEL (reference sequence). The length of the CDR3 is 15 residues. Trimming stripped 4 bases from V and 1 base from J, with 13 bases between. CDR3 protein: CASSPGGAINYGYTF. The DNA for the CDR3 is TGTGCCAGCAGCCCCGGGGGGGCCATTAACTATGGCTACACCTTC.

The genes are TRBV7-2 and TRBJ2-1; TRBD2 aligns across 10 bases. From germline, CDR1 is SGHTA and CDR2 FQGNSA. Trimming at V came to 5 bases and at J to 4 bases, leaving 5 bases not matched to a gene. There are 15 residues in the CDR3. DNA of the CDR3: TGTGCCAGCAGCCCCCTTAGCGGGGGGTACAATGAGCAGTTCTTC. Amino acid sequence: CASSPLSGGYNEQFF.

The chain employs TRBV18 and TRBJ2-1; perhaps TRBD1 as D (5 bases). This CDR3 spans 13 amino acids. CDR1 and CDR2 (germline): KGHSH, LQKENI. V lost 6 bases, J lost 1 base, and 7 bases lay in between. The DNA for the CDR3 is TGTGCCAGCTCTGCAGGGTCCTACAATGAGCAGTTCTTC. Residues: CASSAGSYNEQFF. The whole variable domain, filled in from reference TRBV18 and TRBJ2-1, reads NAGVMQNPRHLVRRRGQEARLRCSPMKGHSHVYWYRQLPEEGLKFMVYLQKENIIDESGMPKERFSAEFPKEGPSILRIQQVVRGDSAAYFCASSAGSYNEQFFGPGTRLTVL.